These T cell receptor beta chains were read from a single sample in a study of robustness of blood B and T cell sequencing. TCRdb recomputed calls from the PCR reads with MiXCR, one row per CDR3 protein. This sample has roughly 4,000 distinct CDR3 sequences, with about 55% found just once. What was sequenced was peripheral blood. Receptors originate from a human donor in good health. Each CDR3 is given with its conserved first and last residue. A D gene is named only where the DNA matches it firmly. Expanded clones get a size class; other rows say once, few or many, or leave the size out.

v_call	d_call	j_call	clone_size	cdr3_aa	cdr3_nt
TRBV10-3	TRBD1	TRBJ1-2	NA	CAISGSPLRDRGLKVHGYTF	TGTGCCATCAGTGGCAGCCCCCTACGGGACAGGGGGCTCAAAGTACATGGCTACACCTTC
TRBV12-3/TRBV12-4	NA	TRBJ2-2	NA	CASSLSRDTGELFF	TGTGCCAGCAGTTTATCCAGGGATACCGGGGAGCTGTTTTTT
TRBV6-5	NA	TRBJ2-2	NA	CASSYWSSPLSGELFF	TGTGCCAGCAGTTATTGGAGCTCGCCGCTTTCCGGGGAGCTGTTTTTT
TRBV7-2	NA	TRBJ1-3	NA	CASQGTRGSGNTIYF	TGTGCCAGCCAGGGGACCAGGGGCTCTGGAAACACCATATATTTT
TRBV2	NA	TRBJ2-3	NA	CASNYDQTYSYF	TGTGCCAGCAATTATGACCAGACGTATTCGTATTTT
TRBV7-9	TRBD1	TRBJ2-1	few	CASSRDRGSYNEQFF	TGTGCCAGCAGCCGGGACAGGGGATCTTACAATGAGCAGTTCTTC
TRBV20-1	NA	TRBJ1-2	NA	CSASYLPGQPNYGYTF	TGCAGTGCTAGTTATTTACCCGGACAGCCTAACTATGGCTACACCTTC
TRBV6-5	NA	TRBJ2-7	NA	CASSYSRRGDEQYF	TGTGCCAGCAGTTACTCGAGGAGGGGAGACGAGCAGTACTTC
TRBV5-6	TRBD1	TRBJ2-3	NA	CASSLDRGVADTQYF	TGTGCCAGCAGCTTGGACAGGGGGGTGGCAGATACGCAGTATTTT
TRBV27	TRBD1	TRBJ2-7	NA	CASSLTGEIYEQYF	TGTGCCAGCAGTTTGACAGGGGAGATATACGAGCAGTACTTC
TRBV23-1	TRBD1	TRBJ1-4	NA	CASVRGTVNEKLFF	TGCGCCAGCGTCAGGGGGACAGTTAATGAAAAACTGTTTTTT
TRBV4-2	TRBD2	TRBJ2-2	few	CASSLSSGEELFF	TGTGCCAGCAGCCTGTCAAGCGGGGAGGAGCTGTTTTTT
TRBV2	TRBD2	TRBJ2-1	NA	CASSEKSWGRGSYNGQFF	TGTGCCAGCAGTGAAAAATCGTGGGGGAGGGGCTCCTACAATGGGCAGTTCTTC
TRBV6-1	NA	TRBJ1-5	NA	CASSSLSVSNQPQHF	TGTGCCAGCAGCTCCTTAAGTGTTAGCAATCAGCCCCAGCATTTT
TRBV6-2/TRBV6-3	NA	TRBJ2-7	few	CATASGEQYF	TGTGCCACCGCTTCGGGCGAGCAGTACTTC
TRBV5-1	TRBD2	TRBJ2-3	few	CASSSTSGGPTDTQYF	TGCGCCAGCAGCTCTACTAGCGGGGGGCCCACAGATACGCAGTATTTT
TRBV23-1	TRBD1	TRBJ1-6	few	CASSQGTGALMSSYNSPLHF	TGCGCCAGCAGTCAAGGGACAGGGGCCCTAATGAGCTCCTATAATTCACCCCTCCACTTT
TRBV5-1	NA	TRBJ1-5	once	CASSLGENLGNQPQHF	TGCGCCAGCAGCTTAGGGGAGAACCTTGGCAATCAGCCCCAGCATTTT
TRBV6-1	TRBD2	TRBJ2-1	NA	CASSSSGGGSYNEQFF	TGTGCCAGTTCATCTAGCGGGGGGGGTTCCTACAATGAGCAGTTCTTC
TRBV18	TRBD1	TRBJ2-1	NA	CASSPGTGVPSAPYNEQFF	TGTGCCAGCTCACCCGGGACAGGGGTCCCTTCGGCCCCTTACAATGAGCAGTTCTTC
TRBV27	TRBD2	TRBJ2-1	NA	CASSLYPAGGLYNEQFF	TGTGCCAGCAGTTTATATCCAGCGGGGGGCCTATACAATGAGCAGTTCTTC
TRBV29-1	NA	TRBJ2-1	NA	CSGWDGASGYNEQFF	TGCAGCGGTTGGGACGGAGCCTCTGGGTACAATGAGCAGTTCTTC
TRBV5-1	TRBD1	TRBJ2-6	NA	CASSYGDRGPGANVLTF	TGCGCCAGCAGCTATGGGGACAGGGGGCCTGGGGCCAACGTCCTGACTTTC
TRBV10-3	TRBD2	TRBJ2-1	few	CAISESGLAGDNEQFF	TGTGCCATCAGTGAGTCAGGGCTAGCGGGGGACAATGAGCAGTTCTTC
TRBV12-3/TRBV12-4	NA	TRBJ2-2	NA	CASSRAGSNTGELFF	TGTGCCAGCAGTCGCGCAGGGTCCAACACCGGGGAGCTGTTTTTT
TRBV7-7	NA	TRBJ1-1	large	CASSEDLNTEAFF	TGTGCCAGCAGCGAAGATCTGAACACTGAAGCTTTCTTT
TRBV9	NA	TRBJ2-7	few	CASSIGTDTYEQYF	TGTGCCAGCAGCATAGGGACCGACACCTACGAGCAGTACTTC
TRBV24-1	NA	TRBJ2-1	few	CATSDSGALNNEQFF	TGTGCCACCAGTGATTCAGGAGCTCTTAACAATGAGCAGTTCTTC